Listed below are T cell receptor beta chains from one sample, sequenced in a study of blood T cells in healthy people across ages. MiXCR, applied by TCRdb to the 5' RACE reads, yields one record per CDR3 protein. This sample has some 550,000 distinct CDR3 sequences, with 40% to 50% found just once. Sequences were obtained from blood. The receptors come from a man of 80 years or more in good health. Both conserved end residues are part of each CDR3. The order of the fields is CDR3 DNA, CDR3 protein, V gene, clone size, D gene, J gene. The D gene is left open where the match is weak. Not all rows give a size; the values are once, few, many and, for expanded clones, a class.

cdr3_nt: TGCAGTGGGGAGGGGGGGCCAGAAGAGACCCAGTACTTC
cdr3_aa: CSGEGGPEETQYF
v_call: TRBV20-1
clone_size: -
d_call: -
j_call: TRBJ2-5

cdr3_nt: TGTGCCAGCAGCAGACTAGCGGGAGAAGGTGAGCAGTTCTTC
cdr3_aa: CASSRLAGEGEQFF
v_call: TRBV3-1
clone_size: few
d_call: TRBD2
j_call: TRBJ2-1

cdr3_nt: TGTGCCACCAGCAGAGCGCGGCCCGGGACTAGCGGGGGGGCCGTGCAGTTCTTC
cdr3_aa: CATSRARPGTSGGAVQFF
v_call: TRBV15
clone_size: -
d_call: TRBD2
j_call: TRBJ2-1

cdr3_nt: TGTGCCAGCAGTTACGACCCGGCAATCCTTAATTCACCCCTCCACTTT
cdr3_aa: CASSYDPAILNSPLHF
v_call: TRBV6-7
clone_size: -
d_call: -
j_call: TRBJ1-6

cdr3_nt: TGTGCCAGCAGTTACGGCGGGTACCAAGAGACCCAGTACTTC
cdr3_aa: CASSYGGYQETQYF
v_call: TRBV6-5
clone_size: many
d_call: -
j_call: TRBJ2-5

cdr3_nt: TGCAGTGCTAGAGACAGGGGGCTCCGGGAGCAGTACTTC
cdr3_aa: CSARDRGLREQYF
v_call: TRBV20-1
clone_size: once
d_call: TRBD1
j_call: TRBJ2-7

cdr3_nt: TGTGCCAGCAGGCTCCCGGGAGGAGAGACCCAGTACTTC
cdr3_aa: CASRLPGGETQYF
v_call: TRBV25-1
clone_size: -
d_call: TRBD2
j_call: TRBJ2-5

cdr3_nt: TGTGCCAGCAGCTTGGACAGCCTGAACACCGGGGAGCTGTTTTTT
cdr3_aa: CASSLDSLNTGELFF
v_call: TRBV7-9
clone_size: -
d_call: -
j_call: TRBJ2-2

cdr3_nt: TGTGCCAGCCCCCGAAGGAAGGGGGTGAACACTGAAGCTTTCTTT
cdr3_aa: CASPRRKGVNTEAFF
v_call: TRBV6-6
clone_size: -
d_call: -
j_call: TRBJ1-1

cdr3_nt: TGTGCCAGCAGCAAAAGGGGACACCCTGTCGGGACCCAGTACTTC
cdr3_aa: CASSKRGHPVGTQYF
v_call: TRBV21-1
clone_size: -
d_call: -
j_call: TRBJ2-5

cdr3_nt: TGCAGTGCTAGAGCCCCTGGACACGAGCAGTACTTC
cdr3_aa: CSARAPGHEQYF
v_call: TRBV20-1
clone_size: -
d_call: -
j_call: TRBJ2-7

cdr3_nt: TGCAGCGTTGAGGGGACTTCGGAGACCCAGTACTTC
cdr3_aa: CSVEGTSETQYF
v_call: TRBV29-1
clone_size: -
d_call: -
j_call: TRBJ2-5

cdr3_nt: TGTGCCAGCAGCTTAGGAGGGGGTAAAGGTTCACCCCTCCACTTT
cdr3_aa: CASSLGGGKGSPLHF
v_call: TRBV7-8
clone_size: -
d_call: -
j_call: TRBJ1-6

cdr3_nt: TGCGCCAGCAGCCAAGGGGTCAAGCGGAGCACAGATACGCAGTATTTT
cdr3_aa: CASSQGVKRSTDTQYF
v_call: TRBV4-3
clone_size: -
d_call: -
j_call: TRBJ2-3

cdr3_nt: TGTGCCAGCAGTTTCGGACTCACGAAAGAGACCCAGTACTTC
cdr3_aa: CASSFGLTKETQYF
v_call: TRBV12-3/TRBV12-4
clone_size: -
d_call: -
j_call: TRBJ2-5

cdr3_nt: TGTGCCAGCAGTCCTCCTAGCGGACCTAGCACAGATACGCAGTATTTT
cdr3_aa: CASSPPSGPSTDTQYF
v_call: TRBV28
clone_size: -
d_call: TRBD2
j_call: TRBJ2-3

cdr3_nt: TGTGCCAGCAGTGAGGGTTATAGCAATCAGCCCCAGCATTTT
cdr3_aa: CASSEGYSNQPQHF
v_call: TRBV12-3/TRBV12-4
clone_size: few
d_call: -
j_call: TRBJ1-5

cdr3_nt: TGTGCCAGCAGCCTAGGGTTCAGGGACTATGGCTACACCTTC
cdr3_aa: CASSLGFRDYGYTF
v_call: TRBV6-5
clone_size: many
d_call: -
j_call: TRBJ1-2